One sample yielded the 14 T cell receptor beta chains listed below, sequenced in a study of blood T cell repertoires in COVID-19. Clones were read by immunoSEQ multiplex PCR, and TCRdb kept only the in-frame ones, dropping some. The sample has 140,000 or so clones; about 88% are singletons. Specimen: peripheral blood. The receptors derive from a human donor with COVID-19, enrolled during active disease. The donor label of this sample is uncertain.

CDR3 in DNA: TGTGCCAGCTCCCCAGGGACAGGGGGCACAGATACGCAGTATTTT. It translates to CASSPGTGGTDTQYF. The chain links TRBV18 to TRBJ2-3, with 10 nucleotides matching TRBD1. Germline V gives CDR1 KGHSH, CDR2 LQKENI. CDR3 length: 15 amino acids. V lost 6 bases to trimming and J lost 1 base; unmatched junction nucleotides: 4.

This clone was counted a single time. The genes are TRBV28 and TRBJ1-5; D perhaps matches TRBD1 (5 bases). The V end was cut by 5 bases, the J end by 7 bases, with 15 bases between. This CDR3 has 14 residues. Germline V gives CDR1 MDHEN, CDR2 SYDVKM. The CDR3 DNA is TGTGCCAGCAGTCCCGCAGGGTCCCGCCAGCCCCAGCATTTT. It yields the protein CASSPAGSRQPQHF. Full variable domain (rest looked up from reference TRBV28 and TRBJ1-5): DVKVTQSSRYLVKRTGEKVFLECVQDMDHENMFWYRQDPGLGLRLIYFSYDVKMKEKGDIPEGYSVSREKKERFSLILESASTNQTSMYLCASSPAGSRQPQHFGDGTRLSIL.

The chain combines TRBV5-1 with TRBJ2-7; weak D call: TRBD2 (6 bases). The germline CDR1 and CDR2 sequences are SGHRS and YFSETQ. This CDR3 has 14 amino acids. Trimming cost V 3 bases and J 2 bases, with 12 bases left between them. The CDR3 protein is CASSSQRAAYEQYF. CDR3 in DNA: TGCGCCAGCAGCTCCCAGCGGGCAGCCTACGAGCAGTACTTC.

CDR3 amino acids: CASSPGGSLDGYTF. CDR3 coding DNA: TGTGCCAGCTCACCCGGCGGGAGCCTGGATGGCTACACCTTC. The chain carries TRBV18 and TRBJ1-2; D uncertain. The V end lost 3 bases, the J end lost 6 bases, and 14 bases lay between the germline ends. CDR3 length: 14 residues. The germline gives CDR1 KGHSH, CDR2 LQKENI.

The V gene is TRBV20-1, the J gene TRBJ2-3; 10 positions agree with TRBD2. This CDR3 comprises 17 residues. Trimming at V came to 3 bases and at J to 0 bases, leaving 9 bases not matched to a gene. Germline V CDR1 and CDR2: DFQATT, SNEGSKA (reference sequence). For the CDR3, the DNA is TGCAGTGCTAGTCTAGCGGGGGTGCGACCTAGCACAGATACGCAGTATTTT. Amino acids: CSASLAGVRPSTDTQYF.

The rearrangement links TRBV29-1 to TRBJ1-3; D gene uncertain. The CDR3 spans 15 residues. Germline assignment: CDR1 SQVTM and CDR2 ANQGSEA. V lost 7 bases and J lost 0, with 16 bases in between. CDR3 nucleotides: TGCAGCGACCCCGTAAGGAACTACTCTGGAAACACCATATATTTT. Protein sequence: CSDPVRNYSGNTIYF.

This clone appeared once. Other nucleotide sequences in the sample specify the same CDR3. The CDR3 nucleotides read TGTGCCAGCAGTCCAGCGGACAGGGGGAATCAGCCCCAGCATTTT. Its translation: CASSPADRGNQPQHF. The chain employs TRBV27 and TRBJ1-5; 10 bases are shared with TRBD1. The trim removed 5 bases at V and 4 bases at J, leaving 5 bases unmatched. The V gene's germline CDR1 is MNHEY and CDR2 SMNVEV (reference sequence). The CDR3 is made up of 15 amino acids.

The V and J genes are TRBV11-2 and TRBJ1-5, with a weak D call TRBD1 (6 bases). Trimming shortened V by 1 base and J by 3 bases, and 7 bases separated the two germline ends. Germline loops: CDR1 SGHAT, CDR2 FQNNGV. The CDR3 extends over 14 amino acids. CDR3 DNA: TGTGCCAGCAGCTTAGTGGGGGCCAATCAGCCCCAGCATTTT. Protein product: CASSLVGANQPQHF.

This sequence joins TRBV29-1 and TRBJ2-5; 10 bases match TRBD2. The CDR3 runs 14 residues. J lost 2 bases, V lost 6 bases, and 6 bases had no gene match. Germline-derived CDR1 and CDR2 are SQVTM and ANQGSEA. The CDR3 protein is CSVVAGGEQETQYF. The DNA of the CDR3 is TGCAGCGTCGTAGCGGGGGGAGAGCAAGAGACCCAGTACTTC.

V usage is TRBV28 and J usage is TRBJ1-5, with D unresolved. From germline, CDR1 is MDHEN and CDR2 SYDVKM. The ends were cut back, 6 bases at V and 3 bases at J, with 9 bases in the middle. The CDR3 is 13 amino acids. The CDR3 loop reads CASSRSINQPQHF. Here the CDR3 DNA reads TGTGCCAGCAGCAGGTCCATCAATCAGCCCCAGCATTTT.

This chain links TRBV5-1 with TRBJ2-2; no clear D gene. V was shortened by 4 bases and J by 5 bases, with 15 bases between the two germline ends. Germline V gene data show CDR1 as SGHRS and CDR2 as YFSETQ. The CDR3 has 15 amino acids. CDR3 in DNA: TGCGCCAGCAGCACCACAGTGCTCGGTACCGGGGAGCTGTTTTTT. Translation: CASSTTVLGTGELFF.

This clone was seen a few times. This chain connects TRBV3-1 (or the pseudogene TRBV3-2) to TRBJ1-6; D is unclear. The CDR3 contains 13 residues. Trimming cost V 4 bases and J 9 bases, with 10 bases left between them. Per germline, CDR1 LGHDT and CDR2 YNNKEL (reference sequence). The CDR3 reads CASSPSESSPLHF. Written as DNA, the CDR3 is TGTGCCAGCAGCCCCAGCGAGTCTTCACCCCTCCACTTT.

The chain employs TRBV5-1 and TRBJ2-6; possibly TRBD1 for D (6 bases). Germline lookup yields CDR1 SGHRS and CDR2 YFSETQ. The CDR3 is 16 amino acids. Trimming left V 1 base short and J 2 bases short, with 10 bases between. The CDR3 protein is CASSLLSGAGANVLTF. CDR3 DNA: TGCGCCAGCAGCTTGCTTTCAGGGGCTGGGGCCAACGTCCTGACTTTC.

The chain has TRBV5-3 and TRBJ1-5; D call uncertain. TRBV5-3 falls under the ORF class, with uncertain function. V was pared by 0 bases and J by 4 bases, with 8 bases between. This CDR3 spans 14 amino acids. The CDR3 reads CARSLGQENQPQHF. As DNA, the CDR3 is TGTGCCAGAAGCTTGGGGCAGGAAAATCAGCCCCAGCATTTT.